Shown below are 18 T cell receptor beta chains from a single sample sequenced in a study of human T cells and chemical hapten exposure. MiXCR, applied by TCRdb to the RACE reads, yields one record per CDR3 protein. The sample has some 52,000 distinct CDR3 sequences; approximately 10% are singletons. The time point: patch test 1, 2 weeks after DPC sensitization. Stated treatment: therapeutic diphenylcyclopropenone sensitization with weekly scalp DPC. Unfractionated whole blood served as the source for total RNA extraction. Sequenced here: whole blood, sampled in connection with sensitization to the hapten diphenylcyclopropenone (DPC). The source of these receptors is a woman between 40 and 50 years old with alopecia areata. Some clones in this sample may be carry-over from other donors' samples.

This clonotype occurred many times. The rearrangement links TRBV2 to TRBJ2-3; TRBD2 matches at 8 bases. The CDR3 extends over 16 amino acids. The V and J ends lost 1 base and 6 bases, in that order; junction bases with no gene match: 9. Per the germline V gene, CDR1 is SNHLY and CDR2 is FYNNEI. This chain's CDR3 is CASSEETGGPWDTQYF. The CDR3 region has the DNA TGTGCCAGCAGTGAAGAAACGGGAGGGCCTTGGGATACGCAGTATTTT.

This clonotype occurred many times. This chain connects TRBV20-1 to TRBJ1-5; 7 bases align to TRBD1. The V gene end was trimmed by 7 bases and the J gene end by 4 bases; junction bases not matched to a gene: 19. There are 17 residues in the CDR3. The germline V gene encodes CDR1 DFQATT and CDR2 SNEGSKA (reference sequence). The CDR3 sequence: CSGVAVPDRSINQPQHF. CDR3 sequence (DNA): TGCAGTGGGGTGGCAGTGCCGGACAGGAGCATTAATCAGCCCCAGCATTTT.

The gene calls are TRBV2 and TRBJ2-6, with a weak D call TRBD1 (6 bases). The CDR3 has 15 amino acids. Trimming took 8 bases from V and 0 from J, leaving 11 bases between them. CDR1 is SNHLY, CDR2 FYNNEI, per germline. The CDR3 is CASSRGVSGANVLTF. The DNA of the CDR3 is TGTGCCAGCTCCAGGGGTGTCTCTGGGGCCAACGTCCTGACTTTC.

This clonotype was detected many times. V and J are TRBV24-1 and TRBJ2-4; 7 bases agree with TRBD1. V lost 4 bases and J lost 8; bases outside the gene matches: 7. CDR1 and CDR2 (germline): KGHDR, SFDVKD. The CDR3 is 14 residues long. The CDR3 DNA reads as TGTGCCACCAGTGAAGCGACAGGGATGGACATTCAGTACTTC. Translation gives CATSEATGMDIQYF.

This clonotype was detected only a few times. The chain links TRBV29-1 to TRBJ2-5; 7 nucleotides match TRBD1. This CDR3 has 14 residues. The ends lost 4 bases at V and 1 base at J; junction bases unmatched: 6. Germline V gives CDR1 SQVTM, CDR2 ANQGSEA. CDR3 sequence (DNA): TGCAGCGTTGCAGAGGGGGCCACCCAAGAGACCCAGTACTTC. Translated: CSVAEGATQETQYF.

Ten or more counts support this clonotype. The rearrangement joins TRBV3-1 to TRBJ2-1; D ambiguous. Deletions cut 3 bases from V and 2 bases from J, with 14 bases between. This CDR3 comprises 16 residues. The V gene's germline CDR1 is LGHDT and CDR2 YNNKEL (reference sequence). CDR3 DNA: TGTGCCAGCAGCCAGGGCTACCTCCTAGCCTACAATGAGCAGTTCTTC. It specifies CASSQGYLLAYNEQFF.

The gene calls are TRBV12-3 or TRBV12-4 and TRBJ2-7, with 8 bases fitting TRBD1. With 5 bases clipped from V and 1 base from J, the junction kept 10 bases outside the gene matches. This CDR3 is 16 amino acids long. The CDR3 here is CASSPLDRDSSYEQYF. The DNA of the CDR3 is TGTGCCAGCAGTCCCCTGGACAGGGACAGTTCCTACGAGCAGTACTTC.

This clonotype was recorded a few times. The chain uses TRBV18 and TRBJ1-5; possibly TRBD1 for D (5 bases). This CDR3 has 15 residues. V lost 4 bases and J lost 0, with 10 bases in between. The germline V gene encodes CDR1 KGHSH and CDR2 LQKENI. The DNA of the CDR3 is TGTGCCAGCTCACAGACAGAGTATAGCAATCAGCCCCAGCATTTT. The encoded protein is CASSQTEYSNQPQHF.

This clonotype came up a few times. For the CDR3, the DNA is TGTGCCAGCAGGGGACTAGCGGGAGGATATCAAGAGACCCAGTACTTC. Its protein product is CASRGLAGGYQETQYF. V usage is TRBV27 and J usage is TRBJ2-5, with 15 nucleotides matching TRBD2. This CDR3 has 16 amino acids. V dropped 6 bases and J dropped 2; count of bases not matched to a gene: 4. Germline loops: CDR1 MNHEY, CDR2 SMNVEV (reference sequence).

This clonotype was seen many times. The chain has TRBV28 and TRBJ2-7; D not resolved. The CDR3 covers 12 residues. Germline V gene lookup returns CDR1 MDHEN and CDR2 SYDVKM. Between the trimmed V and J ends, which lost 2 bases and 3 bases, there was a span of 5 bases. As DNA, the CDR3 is TGTGCCAGCAGTTTAAATTACTACGAGCAGTACTTC. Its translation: CASSLNYYEQYF.

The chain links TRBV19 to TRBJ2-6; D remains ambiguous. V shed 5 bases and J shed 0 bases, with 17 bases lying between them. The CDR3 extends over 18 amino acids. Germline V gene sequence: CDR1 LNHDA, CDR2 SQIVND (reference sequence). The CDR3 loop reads CASSPYTSSSSGANVLTF. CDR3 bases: TGTGCCAGTAGTCCCTACACGAGCTCAAGCTCTGGGGCCAACGTCCTGACTTTC.

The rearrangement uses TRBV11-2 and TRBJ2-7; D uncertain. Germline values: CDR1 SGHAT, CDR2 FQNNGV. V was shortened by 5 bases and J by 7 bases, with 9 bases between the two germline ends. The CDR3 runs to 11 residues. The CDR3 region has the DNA TGTGCCAGCAGCCCAAACAGAGAGCAGTACTTC. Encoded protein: CASSPNREQYF.

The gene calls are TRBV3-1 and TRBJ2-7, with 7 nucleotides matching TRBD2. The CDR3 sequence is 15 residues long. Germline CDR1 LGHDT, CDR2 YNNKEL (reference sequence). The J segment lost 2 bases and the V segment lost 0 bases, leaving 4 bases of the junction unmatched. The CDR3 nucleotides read TGTGCCAGCAGCCAAGAGGGAGGGTTCGCCTACGAGCAGTACTTC. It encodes CASSQEGGFAYEQYF.

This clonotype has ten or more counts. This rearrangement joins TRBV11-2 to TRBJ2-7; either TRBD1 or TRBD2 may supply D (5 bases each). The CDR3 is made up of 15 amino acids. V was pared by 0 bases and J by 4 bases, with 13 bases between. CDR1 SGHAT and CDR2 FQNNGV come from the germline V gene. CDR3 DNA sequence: TGTGCCAGCAGCTTAGAATACGGGGCCGCGTACGAGCAGTACTTC. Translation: CASSLEYGAAYEQYF.

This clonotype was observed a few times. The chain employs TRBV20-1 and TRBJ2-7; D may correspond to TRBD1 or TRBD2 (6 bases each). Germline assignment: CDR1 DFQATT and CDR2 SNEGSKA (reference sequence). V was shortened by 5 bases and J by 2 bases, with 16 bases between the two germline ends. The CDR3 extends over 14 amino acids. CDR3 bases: TGCAGTGCTGTCGGGGGCGTCATAACCTACGAGCAGTACTTC. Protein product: CSAVGGVITYEQYF.

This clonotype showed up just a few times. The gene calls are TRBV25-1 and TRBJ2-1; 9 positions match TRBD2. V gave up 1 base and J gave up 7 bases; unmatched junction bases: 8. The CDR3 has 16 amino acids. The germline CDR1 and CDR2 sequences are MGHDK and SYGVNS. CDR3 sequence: CASSESGGRAWNEQFF. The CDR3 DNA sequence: TGTGCCAGCAGTGAATCGGGCGGGAGGGCCTGGAATGAGCAGTTCTTC.

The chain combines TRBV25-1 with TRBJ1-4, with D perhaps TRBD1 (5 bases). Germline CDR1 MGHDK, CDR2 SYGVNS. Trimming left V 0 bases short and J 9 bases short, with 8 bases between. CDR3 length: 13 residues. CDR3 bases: TGTGCCAGCAGTGAATATCAGGGAAAAAAACTGTTTTTT. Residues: CASSEYQGKKLFF.

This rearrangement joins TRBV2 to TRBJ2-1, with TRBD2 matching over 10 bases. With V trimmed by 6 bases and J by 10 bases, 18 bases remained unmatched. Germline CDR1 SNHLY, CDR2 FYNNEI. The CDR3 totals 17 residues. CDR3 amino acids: CASRTPSGSSSHREQFF. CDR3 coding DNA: TGTGCCAGCAGGACACCTAGCGGGAGCTCCTCACACAGGGAGCAGTTCTTC.